This TCR beta chain was retrieved from a study of T cell repertoires in cytomegalovirus infection (dated by TCRdb to about 2019). Describing the broader study: The peptide stimulations were aimed at well-studied HLA-B-restricted epitopes as well as recently identified HLA-C-restricted CMV epitopes, whose presentation resists viral immunomodulation. The HLA type of each donor mattered for the analysis, because public TCR beta signatures pointed to carriage of CMV infection along with the matching HLA type.

Comments on this clonotype: Its antigen is still unknown. Per-nucleotide qualities are absent, and no much larger clonotype sits a single base away.

Results the study describes overall, beyond this receptor: In both this cohort and an independent roughly 350-donor cohort, the cumulative frequency of public TCR beta family members distinguished carriers of CMV infection plus the relevant HLA type. The ex vivo response was dominated by HLA-C-restricted CMV-specific TCR beta clonotypes, and the single most frequent clonotype in two of eight donors was supplied by these HLA-C-restricted clonotypes.

The label giving this sample's treatment or condition can be read as: in vitro stimulation with specific CMV peptide epitopes to enrich CMV-specific T cells. Via the germline V gene, CDR1 is MNHEY and CDR2 SVGAGI. Its CDR3 holds 14 amino acids, cysteine through phenylalanine. Only the CDR3 DNA stays, 42 bases, in frame from base 1. The germline V and J ends show losses of 8 bases and 5 bases respectively, and no gene match explains 10 bases of the junction. Sequencing used an Illumina HiSeq 1500. The public reads were quality trimmed at Q25 with fastp and then assembled into clones with MiXCR by TCRdb, keeping productive beta chains. Each record represents a unique CDR3 protein, reported with the most common genes and DNA among its rows. Recorded for this sample are hundreds of thousands of distinct CDR3 sequences; under 45% of them occurred a single time. 43% of the sample goes to the ten largest clones.

The sequence came from a human donor in good health (CMV status not recorded). Some clones in this sample may be carry-over from other donors' samples. The chain is made from TRBV6-5 and TRBJ2-7; 9 junctional bases match TRBD1. The source material was cultured PBMCs, sampled from culture after CMV antigen stimulation. DNA sequence: TGTGCCAGCTCAAGTTGGGACAGGGATAACGAGCAGTACTTC. This sequence encodes CASSSWDRDNEQYF.